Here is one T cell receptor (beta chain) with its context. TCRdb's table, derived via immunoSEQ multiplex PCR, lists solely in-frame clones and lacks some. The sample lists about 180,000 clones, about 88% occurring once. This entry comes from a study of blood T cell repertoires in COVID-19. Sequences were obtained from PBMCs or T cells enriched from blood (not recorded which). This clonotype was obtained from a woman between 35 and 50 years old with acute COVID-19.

CDR3 nucleotides: TGTGCCAGCAGCTCACTAGCGAGGGGGTACAATGAGCAGTTCTTC. Translation gives CASSSLARGYNEQFF. The V and J genes are TRBV6-5 and TRBJ2-1; possible D gene TRBD2, 7 bases. Trimming pared 6 bases from V and 4 bases from J, leaving 16 bases between. The CDR3 consists of 15 residues. Per the germline V gene, CDR1 is MNHEY and CDR2 is SVGAGI.